This note documents a single TCR beta chain sequence. Its antigen is currently unknown. The CDR3 contains 16 residues. The J segment lost 5 bases and the V segment lost 5 bases, leaving 11 bases of the junction unmatched. Germline V CDR1 and CDR2: SGHRS, YFSETQ. The record originates from a study of shared clonotypes between healthy human individuals. Study-wide points: Owing to a small donor count, the genetic and exposure-history diversity represented was limited.

Generated by immunoSEQ multiplex PCR, the TCRdb table keeps only in-frame clones and is missing some. The sample contains under 2,000,000 clones, just under 95% of which appear only once. Selected positively for CCR7 and CD45RO-negative, naive CD8 cells excluded terminally differentiated effector memory CD45RA+ cells. The J gene is TRBJ2-7, the V gene TRBV5-1, with 12 positions matching TRBD1. The material sequenced was naive CD8+ T cells sorted from blood. The clonotype originates from a man aged 18-30 years in good health. CDR3 amino acids: CASSFTPGQGADEQYF. The CDR3 nucleotides read TGCGCCAGCAGTTTCACCCCGGGACAGGGGGCTGACGAGCAGTACTTC.